Below are 24 T cell receptor beta chains sequenced from a single sample in a study of blood T cell repertoires in COVID-19. TCRdb's copy holds only in-frame clones and misses some; the assay was immunoSEQ multiplex PCR. The data show approximately 54,000 clones, with 90% seen just once and less than 4% held by the top ten. Material: peripheral blood. The receptors originated from a middle-aged man with acute or convalescent COVID-19.

This sequence joins TRBV5-1 and TRBJ1-1, with D possibly being TRBD1 (5 bases). Between the trimmed V and J ends, which lost 1 base and 5 bases, there was a span of 12 bases. The CDR3 has 14 residues. Germline lookup yields CDR1 SGHRS and CDR2 YFSETQ. The CDR3 here is CASSLWEKGTEAFF. The DNA of the CDR3 is TGCGCCAGCAGCTTGTGGGAAAAGGGGACTGAAGCTTTCTTT.

This rearrangement joins TRBV5-1 to TRBJ2-1; D call uncertain. Germline CDR1 SGHRS, CDR2 YFSETQ. Trimming took off 5 bases at V and 0 bases at J, with 12 bases between the two ends. The CDR3 has 15 amino acids. The CDR3 bases are TGCGCCAGCAGACTTATACAGAGCTCCTACAATGAGCAGTTCTTC. Translation gives CASRLIQSSYNEQFF.

This rearrangement joins TRBV2 to TRBJ2-3, with D uncertain. Germline V gene lookup returns CDR1 SNHLY and CDR2 FYNNEI. V was shortened by 7 bases and J by 8 bases, with 13 bases between the two germline ends. The CDR3 is 12 residues long. DNA of the CDR3: TGTGCCAGCACCCGACCCAGAGGTACGCAGTATTTT. Protein: CASTRPRGTQYF.

The J gene is TRBJ1-4, the V gene TRBV30, with 7 bases fitting TRBD1. Germline values: CDR1 GTSNPN, CDR2 SVGIG (reference sequence). The CDR3 is 13 amino acids. J was trimmed by 3 bases and V by 8 bases; bases with no gene match: 6. CDR3 loop: CAHRGGPNEKLFF. The DNA for the CDR3 is TGTGCCCACAGAGGGGGCCCTAATGAAAAACTGTTTTTT.

V usage is TRBV30 and J usage is TRBJ1-5; 7 bases line up with TRBD1. The J segment lost 2 bases and the V segment lost 4 bases, leaving 5 bases of the junction unmatched. The germline V gene has CDR1 GTSNPN and CDR2 SVGIG (reference sequence). The length of the CDR3 is 14 residues. The CDR3 here is CAWNSGTGNQPQHF. CDR3 DNA: TGTGCCTGGAATTCCGGGACAGGCAATCAGCCCCAGCATTTT.

About this clone: Distinct nucleotide sequences in the sample also encode this CDR3. The V gene is TRBV19, the J gene TRBJ1-5; D perhaps matches TRBD1 (5 bases). Trimming stripped 2 bases from V and 2 bases from J, with 10 bases between. The CDR3 contains 15 residues. In germline, CDR1 is LNHDA, CDR2 SQIVND (reference sequence). The DNA of the CDR3 is TGTGCCAGTAGTATATCAGGGATTGGCAATCAGCCCCAGCATTTT. Its translation: CASSISGIGNQPQHF.

This sequence joins TRBV9 and TRBJ2-5; D uncertain. Germline V CDR1 and CDR2: SGDLS, YYNGEE. V was cut by 1 base and J by 1 base, with 5 bases left in between. The CDR3 runs to 13 residues. The CDR3 nucleotides are TGTGCCAGCAGCGTAAGCCTCCAAGAGACCCAGTACTTC. Translating gives CASSVSLQETQYF.

V gene TRBV6-1 combines with J gene TRBJ1-1, with D maybe TRBD1 (6 bases). V was cut by 1 base and J by 1 base, with 10 bases left in between. This CDR3 contains 15 residues. CDR1 and CDR2 (germline): MNHNS, SASEGT. The DNA for the CDR3 is TGTGCCAGCAGTGAAGACAGGGACGGGAACACTGAAGCTTTCTTT. It is translated as CASSEDRDGNTEAFF.

The rearrangement joins TRBV2 to TRBJ1-2; D remains unclear. Trimming took 7 bases from V and 7 from J, leaving 13 bases between them. The CDR3 length is 12 residues. Germline CDR1 is SNHLY and CDR2 is FYNNEI. CDR3 nucleotide sequence: TGTGCCAGCAAGGTTTTCGAGCGTGGCTACACCTTC. Residues: CASKVFERGYTF.

The count of this clone is one. The V call is TRBV6-5, the J call TRBJ1-3; D possibly corresponds to TRBD1 (6 bases). Germline-derived CDR1 and CDR2 are MNHEY and SVGAGI. Trimming stripped 2 bases from V and 7 bases from J, with 12 bases between. The CDR3 length is 14 residues. The CDR3 nucleotides are TGTGCCAGCAGTTACGAGGGACAATGGAACACCATATATTTT. The encoded protein is CASSYEGQWNTIYF.

There are a few counts of this clone. This chain joins TRBV7-6 and TRBJ2-2; 11 bases map to TRBD2. Germline loops: CDR1 SGHVS, CDR2 FNYEAQ. With 5 bases clipped from V and 0 bases from J, the junction kept 2 bases outside the gene matches. This CDR3 contains 16 residues. The CDR3 sequence: CASSTTSGANTGELFF. As DNA, the CDR3 is TGTGCCAGCAGCACGACTAGCGGGGCGAACACCGGGGAGCTGTTTTTT. Complete variable domain (other parts from reference TRBV7-6 and TRBJ2-2): GAGVSQSPRYKVTKRGQDVALRCDPISGHVSLYWYRQALGQGPEFLTYFNYEAQQDKSGLPNDRFSAERPEGSISTLTIQRTEQRDSAMYRCASSTTSGANTGELFFGEGSRLTVL.

The chain carries TRBV28 and TRBJ1-6; the D gene is possibly TRBD1 (6 bases). CDR1 and CDR2 (germline): MDHEN, SYDVKM. This CDR3 is built from 15 residues. V lost 5 bases to trimming and J lost 8 bases, with 16 bases between them. This CDR3 is CASSRSYRVDSPLHF. Written as DNA, the CDR3 is TGTGCCAGCAGTCGTTCATACAGGGTTGATTCACCCCTCCACTTT.

Of note for this clone: The identical CDR3 is also encoded by other nucleotide sequences in the sample. V gene TRBV5-1 combines with J gene TRBJ1-2; no firm D call. This CDR3 has 12 residues. V lost 2 bases to trimming and J lost 4 bases, with 6 bases between them. Per germline, CDR1 SGHRS and CDR2 YFSETQ. As DNA, the CDR3 is TGCGCCAGCAGCTTAGACACCTATGGCTACACCTTC. Translating it yields CASSLDTYGYTF.

This clone appeared once. J is TRBJ1-4 and V is TRBV19, with 8 bases that match TRBD1. The V and J ends lost 4 bases and 3 bases, in that order; junction bases with no gene match: 7. Germline values: CDR1 LNHDA, CDR2 SQIVND (reference sequence). The CDR3 consists of 16 residues. The CDR3 DNA reads TGTGCCAGTAGTACATACTCAGGGGGCTCTAATGAAAAACTGTTTTTT. Its protein is CASSTYSGGSNEKLFF.

The rearrangement uses TRBV5-1 and TRBJ2-1; perhaps TRBD2 as D (6 bases). Germline CDR1 reads SGHRS; CDR2 reads YFSETQ. The CDR3 runs 16 residues. Between the trimmed V and J ends, which lost 3 bases and 1 base, there was a span of 14 bases. As DNA, the CDR3 is TGCGCCAGCAGCTACACCTACGGAGGGTCCTACAATGAGCAGTTCTTC. Translation: CASSYTYGGSYNEQFF. Filled out from reference TRBV5-1 and TRBJ2-1, the complete variable domain reads KAGVTQTPRYLIKTRGQQVTLSCSPISGHRSVSWYQQTPGQGLQFLFEYFSETQRNKGNFPGRFSGRQFSNSRSEMNVSTLELGDSALYLCASSYTYGGSYNEQFFGPGTRLTVL.

Only one count was recorded for this clone. The chain has TRBV6-4 and TRBJ2-1, with a possible D match to TRBD2 (6 bases). This CDR3 has 15 amino acids. Germline CDR1 MRHNA, CDR2 SNTAGT. V lost 5 bases to trimming and J lost 0 bases, with 11 bases between them. The CDR3 spells CASSLSGSSYNEQFF. The DNA for the CDR3 is TGTGCCAGCAGTCTATCCGGGAGCTCCTACAATGAGCAGTTCTTC.

This sequence joins TRBV2 and TRBJ2-5, with TRBD2 matching 8 bases. CDR1 SNHLY and CDR2 FYNNEI come from the germline V gene. The length of the CDR3 is 15 residues. V was clipped by 4 bases and J by 5 bases; unmatched bases: 9. The CDR3 nucleotides are TGTGCCAGCAGTGGTGTAAGCGGGAGTGGGGAGACCCAGTACTTC. Translating gives CASSGVSGSGETQYF.

In this sample, this clone turned up once. The V gene is TRBV11-1, the J gene TRBJ2-7; D is possibly TRBD1 (5 bases). The V gene lost 3 bases and the J gene lost 3 bases, with 15 bases spanning the gap. The CDR3 is made up of 15 amino acids. Per germline, CDR1 SGHAT and CDR2 FQDESV (reference sequence). The CDR3, as DNA: TGTGCCAGCAGCTTTAGATCGGACAAACTCTACGAGCAGTACTTC. Amino acids: CASSFRSDKLYEQYF.

The chain has TRBV29-1 and TRBJ1-1; D is unresolved. V gave up 3 bases and J gave up 1 base, with 9 bases separating them. This CDR3 region has 13 residues. CDR1 is SQVTM and CDR2 is ANQGSEA in the germline V gene. The CDR3 loop is CSVDPGRNTEAFF. For the CDR3, the DNA is TGCAGCGTTGACCCGGGGAGGAACACTGAAGCTTTCTTT.

A few counts support this clone. This chain joins TRBV5-1 and TRBJ1-2; 7 positions match TRBD1. Germline V gene sequence: CDR1 SGHRS, CDR2 YFSETQ. The CDR3 contains 15 residues. V lost 0 bases to trimming and J lost 3 bases; unmatched junction nucleotides: 5. Written as DNA, the CDR3 is TGCGCCAGCAGCTTGGGACAGGGTTCCGACTATGGCTACACCTTC. This codes for CASSLGQGSDYGYTF.

This chain connects TRBV6-1 to TRBJ2-7, with D possibly being TRBD1 (5 bases). The CDR3 sequence is 13 residues long. Trimming took 1 base from V and 5 from J, leaving 9 bases between them. The germline V gene has CDR1 MNHNS and CDR2 SASEGT. The chain's CDR3 is CASSEGQGHEQYF. CDR3 nucleotide sequence: TGTGCCAGCAGTGAAGGGCAGGGCCACGAGCAGTACTTC.

This rearrangement joins TRBV28 to TRBJ1-2; TRBD1 aligns across 7 bases. There are 14 residues in the CDR3. After removal of 3 bases from V and 6 bases from J, the junction contained 7 bases not matched to a gene. CDR1 and CDR2 (germline): MDHEN, SYDVKM. The CDR3 region has the DNA TGTGCCAGCAGTTTGGGGCGGGACAGTAATGGCTACACCTTC. Translated, it gives CASSLGRDSNGYTF.

This chain uses TRBV5-4 with TRBJ2-2; TRBD2 agrees at 10 bases. Germline trimming cut 4 bases from V and 1 base from J; bases unmatched to any gene: 4. In germline, CDR1 is SGHNT, CDR2 YYREEE (reference sequence). This CDR3 contains 16 residues. The DNA for the CDR3 is TGTGCCAGCAGCGGGGGACTAGCGAAGAACACCGGGGAGCTGTTTTTT. It codes for CASSGGLAKNTGELFF.

The chain employs TRBV11-3 and TRBJ2-1, with D possibly matching TRBD2 (6 bases). V shed 1 base and J shed 2 bases, with 9 bases lying between them. The CDR3 totals 15 residues. In germline, CDR1 is SGHNT, CDR2 YENEEA. CDR3 sequence reads: CASSLVGGTYNEQFF. As DNA, the CDR3 is TGTGCCAGCAGCTTAGTTGGCGGGACCTACAATGAGCAGTTCTTC.